These 9 T cell receptor beta chains were all obtained from the same sample, sequenced in a study of T-cell reconstitution after alpha-beta-depleted transplantation in children. Library preparation (for TCRbeta) was performed with unique molecular identifiers. Via MiXCR, TCRdb re-called the PCR reads, giving one row per CDR3 protein. Among some 240,000 distinct CDR3 sequences listed, over 9.5% were seen once. Here the sequenced sample was PBMCs from the stem cell graft donor, taken from the stem cell graft. Receptor source: a human donor who donated a stem cell graft to a child with SCID.

This clonotype was recorded many times. The chain links TRBV5-1 to TRBJ1-1; D is uncertain. Per germline, CDR1 SGHRS and CDR2 YFSETQ. V was cut by 1 base and J by 0 bases, with 4 bases left in between. This CDR3 has 13 amino acids. The CDR3, as DNA: TGCGCCAGCAGCTTGATCCTGAACACTGAAGCTTTCTTT. The encoded protein is CASSLILNTEAFF.

In its sample, this clonotype was seen many times. The chain's CDR3 is CASSYRLGSDNEQFF. CDR3 DNA: TGTGCCAGCAGCTACCGACTGGGGTCCGACAATGAGCAGTTCTTC. J is TRBJ2-1 and V is TRBV7-9; D uncertain. Germline CDR1 is SEHNR and CDR2 is FQNEAQ (reference sequence). V lost 4 bases and J 5 bases, leaving 15 bases between the germline ends. The CDR3 is 15 amino acids. Full variable domain (missing parts from reference TRBV7-9 and TRBJ2-1): DTGVSQNPRHKITKRGQNVTFRCDPISEHNRLYWYRQTLGQGPEFLTYFQNEAQLEKSRLLSDRFSAERPKGSFSTLEIQRTEQGDSAMYLCASSYRLGSDNEQFFGPGTRLTVL.

This clonotype was counted ten times or more. V is TRBV7-2 and J is TRBJ2-7, with 7 nucleotides matching TRBD1. The junction had 7 bases not matched to a gene; V was cut back by 5 bases and J by 3 bases. The CDR3 has 14 amino acids. The germline CDR1 and CDR2 sequences are SGHTA and FQGNSA. The CDR3 is CASSGPQGLYEQYF. CDR3 bases: TGTGCCAGCAGCGGCCCACAGGGGCTCTACGAGCAGTACTTC.

This clonotype was seen at least ten times. The V gene is TRBV5-5, the J gene TRBJ2-3; D is unresolved. Germline lookup yields CDR1 SGHKS and CDR2 YYEKEE (reference sequence). This CDR3 has 12 residues. V was clipped by 5 bases and J by 6 bases, with 10 bases between them. This CDR3 is CASSLKWDTQYF. The CDR3 DNA follows: TGTGCCAGCAGTTTGAAATGGGATACGCAGTATTTT.

The sample holds many counts of this clonotype. The CDR3 loop reads CASSFRGAETQYF. The CDR3 region has the DNA TGTGCCAGCAGTTTTAGGGGGGCAGAGACCCAGTACTTC. This chain connects TRBV12-3 or TRBV12-4 to TRBJ2-5; D may match TRBD1 or TRBD2 (6 bases each). Trimming shortened V by 3 bases and J by 4 bases, and 9 bases separated the two germline ends. The CDR3 is 13 residues long.

This clonotype was recorded a few times. V usage is TRBV7-9 and J usage is TRBJ2-2; D possibly corresponds to TRBD1 (6 bases). The CDR3 consists of 16 residues. Germline CDR1 and CDR2: SEHNR and FQNEAQ (reference sequence). Trimming cost V 4 bases and J 4 bases, with 16 bases left between them. CDR3 region: CASSSSRGRGTGELFF. DNA of the CDR3: TGTGCCAGCAGCTCCTCCAGGGGCCGGGGCACCGGGGAGCTGTTTTTT.

The sample holds many counts of this clonotype. The chain recombines TRBV7-6 with TRBJ1-4; weak D call: TRBD1 (5 bases). The germline CDR1 and CDR2 sequences are SGHVS and FNYEAQ. The CDR3 covers 14 residues. V was clipped by 6 bases and J by 8 bases, with 16 bases between them. This CDR3 reads CASSSGTVGEKLFF. In DNA form, the CDR3 reads TGTGCCAGCAGTTCGGGGACGGTGGGAGAAAAACTGTTTTTT.

This chain uses TRBV7-9 with TRBJ1-2; 7 nucleotides line up with TRBD1. The CDR3 sequence is 12 residues long. Per germline, CDR1 SEHNR and CDR2 FQNEAQ (reference sequence). V gave up 5 bases and J gave up 6 bases; unmatched junction bases: 3. The CDR3, as DNA: TGTGCCAGCAGCCATGGGACAGATGGCTACACCTTC. Protein product: CASSHGTDGYTF.

This clonotype has a count of ten or more. The chain recombines TRBV12-3 or TRBV12-4 with TRBJ1-2, with a possible D match to TRBD1 (6 bases). The CDR3 totals 15 residues. V shed 8 bases and J shed 4 bases, with 20 bases lying between them. Written as DNA, the CDR3 is TGTGCCAGCGCACGGTCGGGACACCTCTTCTATGGCTACACCTTC. Amino acid sequence: CASARSGHLFYGYTF.